This T cell receptor beta chain was captured in a study of blood T cells in healthy people across ages. In regard to this clonotype: What it binds is not known.

PCR was performed a second time for roughly 6 to 12 cycles using a sample-barcoded 5' primer and a J-beta primer mix. From each sample, at least 3 million paired-end reads containing CDR3 were obtained. Each CDR3 protein is one row after TCRdb ran MiXCR on the 5' RACE reads. This sample has hundreds of thousands of distinct CDR3 sequences; over 45% occur once, and the top ten carry 20% to 25%. Study-level findings and limits: Among T cells, TCR beta diversity per million cells dropped roughly linearly as age rose.

Per sample, extraction of total RNA gave at least 6 micrograms in every case. The source of this sequence is a man aged 25 to 40 in good health. Sequencing was done on a sample of blood.

The CDR3 DNA reads TGTGCTAGTGGTTTGGTACTGGGGGTCCAAGAGACCCAGTACTTC. Amino acids: CASGLVLGVQETQYF. This chain connects TRBV12-5 to TRBJ2-5; the D call may be TRBD1 or TRBD2 (5 bases each). The CDR3 spans 15 residues. Germline V gene sequence: CDR1 LGHNT, CDR2 FRNRAP. Trimming stripped 0 bases from V and 1 base from J, with 9 bases between. Complete variable domain (other parts from reference TRBV12-5 and TRBJ2-5): DARVTQTPRHKVTEMGQEVTMRCQPILGHNTVFWYRQTMMQGLELLAYFRNRAPLDDSGMPKDRFSAEMPDATLATLKIQPSEPRDSAVYFCASGLVLGVQETQYFGPGTRLLVL.